This T cell receptor (beta chain) was documented in a study of blood T cell repertoires in COVID-19. Study-wide context: The study drew acute and convalescent COVID-19 samples from the United States, Italy and Spain. Sources were T cells, B-cell-depleted T cells, or PBMCs; the material itself was cDNA or gDNA.

During active infection, Seattle patients enrolled and were then monitored through disease. Per the authors' pipeline: For nucleated cells, counts were estimated from reference gene primer amplification. Sequencing used immunoSEQ multiplex PCR; TCRdb keeps in-frame clones, though not all of them. V, J and clone size derive from that table, while D and trimming were established from the DNA sequence. The table shows roughly 160,000 clones, with 84% occurring only once. The CDR3 spans 15 residues. The germline gives CDR1 LGHNA, CDR2 YNFKEQ. The V gene lost 3 bases and the J gene lost 6 bases, with 15 bases spanning the gap.

V is TRBV4-2 and J is TRBJ2-1, with a possible D match to TRBD1 (6 bases). Sequencing input: peripheral blood. This sequence originates from a woman at least 80 years old with COVID-19, enrolled during active disease. CDR3 coding DNA: TGTGCCAGCAGCCACGACAGGTTGACAATCAATGAGCAGTTCTTC. As protein: CASSHDRLTINEQFF.